Each of the 23 T cell receptor beta chains below was sequenced from the same sample in a study of graft-versus-host responses after intestinal transplantation. Their recognized antigens are unknown. TCRdb's copy holds only in-frame clones and misses some; the assay was immunoSEQ multiplex PCR. The sample consists of about 70,000 clones, less than 95% of them appearing once. Sequences were derived from unstimulated CD8+ T cells sorted from spleen or lymph node cells, sampled before intestinal transplant. These receptors all come from a human donor who received an intestinal transplant.

The rearrangement joins TRBV10-3 to TRBJ2-5; D perhaps matches TRBD2 (7 bases). The J call is in doubt because the DNA end fits TRBJ2-7 better. Germline V CDR1 and CDR2: ENHRY, SYGVKD. The CDR3 consists of 17 residues. CDR3 in amino acids: CAISESGGREGSYEQYF. The CDR3 DNA follows: TGTGCCATCAGTGAGTCCGGGGGGCGCGAGGGCTCCTACGAGCAGTACTTC.

V gene TRBV6-5 combines with J gene TRBJ1-1, with TRBD1 as a possible D gene (5 bases). Trimming pared 4 bases from V and 5 bases from J, leaving 11 bases between. The CDR3 loop spans 13 amino acids. Germline CDR1 reads MNHEY; CDR2 reads SVGAGI. This chain's CDR3 is CASSSGGMTEAFF. In DNA, the CDR3 is TGTGCCAGCAGTTCGGGGGGGATGACTGAAGCTTTCTTT.

The chain uses TRBV2 and TRBJ2-7; 8 bases are a match to TRBD1. The ends lost 2 bases at V and 3 bases at J; junction bases unmatched: 6. Germline values: CDR1 SNHLY, CDR2 FYNNEI. The CDR3 spans 15 residues. DNA for the CDR3: TGTGCCAGCAGTGAACCGGGGACAGGAGGCTACGAGCAGTACTTC. This encodes CASSEPGTGGYEQYF.

The rearrangement uses TRBV9 and TRBJ2-1; D is possibly TRBD1 (7 bases). Germline V gene data show CDR1 as SGDLS and CDR2 as YYNGEE. The CDR3 sequence is 15 residues long. Trimming removed 3 bases from V and 7 bases from J, with 17 bases in between. Here the CDR3 DNA reads TGTGCCAGCAGCGGACCCGGCTCAGGGGGGAATGAGCAGTTCTTC. Encoded protein: CASSGPGSGGNEQFF.

The rearrangement links TRBV6-1 to TRBJ2-7, with 7 bases that match TRBD2. Germline V gene lookup returns CDR1 MNHNS and CDR2 SASEGT. This CDR3 has 15 residues. V was pared by 8 bases and J by 3 bases, with 13 bases of the junction left unmatched. Here the CDR3 DNA reads TGTGCCAGCCCCCCCTCGGCTAGCGGTTTCTACGAGCAGTACTTC. This encodes CASPPSASGFYEQYF.

The genes are TRBV4-1 and TRBJ1-1, with 8 bases lining up with TRBD1. V dropped 1 base and J dropped 7; count of bases not matched to a gene: 5. In germline, CDR1 is MGHRA, CDR2 YSYEKL. The CDR3 is 14 residues long. The CDR3: CASSQGQGALEAFF. The CDR3 DNA sequence: TGCGCCAGCAGCCAAGGTCAGGGGGCTCTTGAAGCTTTCTTT.

The rearrangement links TRBV15 to TRBJ2-7; no definite D call. Looked up from germline, CDR1 is LNHNV and CDR2 is YYDKDF (reference sequence). The CDR3 contains 15 residues. V lost 0 bases, J lost 5 bases, and 14 bases lay in between. CDR3 protein: CATSRDQLPLNEQYF. CDR3 in DNA: TGTGCCACCAGCAGAGACCAACTCCCCCTCAACGAGCAGTACTTC.

The V call is TRBV7-8, the J call TRBJ1-1; TRBD1 is a possible D gene (6 bases). CDR1 and CDR2 (germline): SGHVS, FQNEAQ. The CDR3 is 14 amino acids. V lost 5 bases, J lost 6 bases, and 16 bases lay in between. CDR3 DNA: TGTGCCAGCAGCCCGGAGGACAGCTCCTCTGAAGCTTTCTTT. Its protein product is CASSPEDSSSEAFF.

The chain links TRBV5-8 to TRBJ2-2, with TRBD1 as a possible D gene (5 bases). Per the germline V gene, CDR1 is SGHTS and CDR2 is YDEGEE. V was trimmed by 4 bases and J by 3 bases, leaving 25 bases between them. The CDR3 has 19 residues. CDR3 residues: CASSRQVDSISSDTGELFF. CDR3 in DNA: TGTGCCAGCAGCCGGCAAGTCGACAGCATCTCCAGTGACACCGGGGAGCTGTTTTTT. Full variable domain (outside the CDR3, taken from reference TRBV5-8 and TRBJ2-2): EAGVTQSPTHLIKTRGQQATLRCSPISGHTSVYWYQQALGLGLQFLLWYDEGEERNRGNFPPRFSGRQFPNYSSELNVNALELEDSALYLCASSRQVDSISSDTGELFFGEGSRLTVL.

The chain links TRBV13 to TRBJ2-7; TRBD1 agrees at 10 bases. Per germline, CDR1 PRHDT and CDR2 FYEKMQ (reference sequence). After removal of 4 bases from V and 5 bases from J, the junction contained 11 bases not matched to a gene. CDR3 length equals 16 residues. The CDR3 coding sequence is TGTGCCAGCAGCTCTAATCTCGGGGACAGGGGCAACGAGCAGTACTTC. Its translation is CASSSNLGDRGNEQYF.

V and J are TRBV7-9 and TRBJ2-3; perhaps TRBD1 as D (5 bases). In germline, CDR1 is SEHNR, CDR2 FQNEAQ (reference sequence). V lost 4 bases and J lost 10, with 12 bases in between. This CDR3 region has 12 residues. DNA of the CDR3: TGTGCCAGCAGCTGGGGCCCCGGAGCGCAGTATTTT. This codes for CASSWGPGAQYF.

The rearrangement links TRBV5-6 to TRBJ2-3, with 9 bases lining up with TRBD2. Germline loops: CDR1 SGHDT, CDR2 YYEEEE. With V trimmed by 3 bases and J by 2 bases, 10 bases remained unmatched. This CDR3 is built from 17 residues. As DNA, the CDR3 is TGTGCCAGCAGCTCCCGCGCTGGGGGACTAGCCACAGATACGCAGTATTTT. Protein product: CASSSRAGGLATDTQYF.

The chain links TRBV7-9 to TRBJ2-5; D perhaps matches TRBD1 (5 bases). The CDR3 runs to 13 residues. Trimming cost V 7 bases and J 5 bases, with 14 bases left between them. Germline CDR1 SEHNR, CDR2 FQNEAQ (reference sequence). The CDR3 spells CASKIGVGETQYF. DNA of the CDR3: TGTGCCAGCAAAATAGGGGTTGGTGAGACCCAGTACTTC. The whole variable domain, filled in from reference TRBV7-9 and TRBJ2-5, reads DTGVSQNPRHKITKRGQNVTFRCDPISEHNRLYWYRQTLGQGPEFLTYFQNEAQLEKSRLLSDRFSAERPKGSFSTLEIQRTEQGDSAMYLCASKIGVGETQYFGPGTRLLVL.

The chain joins TRBV5-1 to TRBJ2-3; no definite D call. V was trimmed by 0 bases and J by 1 base, leaving 3 bases between them. The germline gives CDR1 SGHRS, CDR2 YFSETQ. This CDR3 has 13 residues. The DNA of the CDR3 is TGCGCCAGCAGCTTGGTCGGCACAGATACGCAGTATTTT. Translating it yields CASSLVGTDTQYF.

CDR3 protein: CASRTTGIPETQYF. In nucleotides, the CDR3 is TGTGCCAGCAGGACCACAGGTATTCCAGAGACCCAGTACTTC. The chain is built from TRBV27 and TRBJ2-5; D possibly corresponds to TRBD1 (5 bases). Germline V gene data show CDR1 as MNHEY and CDR2 as SMNVEV (reference sequence). V gave up 6 bases and J gave up 4 bases, with 15 bases separating them. The CDR3 totals 14 residues.

V gene TRBV13 combines with J gene TRBJ2-4, with D unclear. Germline-derived CDR1 and CDR2 are PRHDT and FYEKMQ (reference sequence). Trimming took 5 bases from V and 0 from J, leaving 8 bases between them. The CDR3 is made up of 14 amino acids. The CDR3 spells CASSAPVAKNIQYF. The CDR3 DNA sequence: TGTGCCAGCAGCGCTCCGGTAGCCAAAAACATTCAGTACTTC.

The J gene is TRBJ1-5, the V gene TRBV9; TRBD1 is a possible D gene (5 bases). CDR3 length: 14 amino acids. The V end lost 6 bases, the J end lost 6 bases, and 16 bases lay between the germline ends. Germline V lookup: CDR1 SGDLS, CDR2 YYNGEE. For the CDR3, the DNA is TGTGCCAGCAACCCCGGGGGGGTAGGTCAGCCCCAGCATTTT. It codes for CASNPGGVGQPQHF.

The CDR3 region is CASSSPGLAYEQYF. As DNA, the CDR3 is TGTGCCAGCAGCTCGCCGGGACTAGCCTACGAGCAGTACTTC. V usage is TRBV6-6 and J usage is TRBJ2-7; the match to TRBD2 covers 8 bases. This CDR3 has 14 residues. J was trimmed by 2 bases and V by 6 bases; bases with no gene match: 6. Germline V gives CDR1 MNHNY, CDR2 SVGAGI (reference sequence).

V is TRBV7-9 and J is TRBJ1-2, with 9 positions matching TRBD1. The V gene's germline CDR1 is SEHNR and CDR2 FQNEAQ (reference sequence). This CDR3 has 13 amino acids. V shed 7 bases and J 6 bases; nucleotides not matched to a gene: 6. CDR3 protein: CASTPGQGNGYTF. In DNA form, the CDR3 reads TGTGCCAGCACCCCGGGACAGGGAAATGGCTACACCTTC.

J is TRBJ2-7 and V is TRBV7-9; 7 nucleotides line up with TRBD1. The CDR3 consists of 15 residues. Germline trimming cut 4 bases from V and 4 bases from J; bases unmatched to any gene: 10. Germline V gene data show CDR1 as SEHNR and CDR2 as FQNEAQ (reference sequence). The CDR3, as DNA: TGTGCCAGCAGCTCTGCCGGGACAGATCCTTACGAGCAGTACTTC. The encoded protein is CASSSAGTDPYEQYF.

The rearrangement joins TRBV27 to TRBJ2-1; TRBD2 matches at 9 bases. Trimming removed 3 bases from V and 8 bases from J; junction bases left unmatched: 8. The CDR3 runs 15 residues. Germline V gene data show CDR1 as MNHEY and CDR2 as SMNVEV (reference sequence). CDR3 region: CASSFLAGMPDEQFF. The CDR3 nucleotides are TGTGCCAGCAGTTTCCTAGCGGGGATGCCCGATGAGCAGTTCTTC.

The gene calls are TRBV13 and TRBJ2-2; a weak D match, TRBD2 (5 bases). Trimming removed 6 bases from V and 8 bases from J, with 10 bases in between. This CDR3 region has 12 residues. CDR1 PRHDT and CDR2 FYEKMQ come from the germline V gene (reference sequence). DNA for the CDR3: TGTGCCAGCAGGTCGGAGGAGGGGGAGCTGTTTTTT. Translated, it gives CASRSEEGELFF.

There are a few counts of this clone. The genes are TRBV6-5 and TRBJ1-6; D not resolved. CDR1 MNHEY and CDR2 SVGAGI come from the germline V gene. This CDR3 region has 13 residues. V lost 7 bases and J 6 bases, leaving 10 bases between the germline ends. In DNA form, the CDR3 reads TGTGCCAGCACCCCGGGTAGTAATTCACCCCTCCACTTT. Its protein product is CASTPGSNSPLHF.